This T cell receptor beta chain was found in a study of vaccination and CD4 T cells after COVID-19. In the case of this clonotype: As yet, its antigen is unknown.

V lost 5 bases, J lost 2 bases, and 12 bases lay in between. The CDR3 sequence is 14 residues long. Looked up from germline, CDR1 is SGHVS and CDR2 is FQNEAQ. Treatment specified: approximately 11-day PBMC culture with coronavirus spike peptide pools or control peptides (ViraFEST assay). In the ViraFEST assay, peptide-pool expansion preceded TCR sequencing of expanded clonotypes. The study sequenced cultured CD4+ T cell DNA using the Oncomine TCR Beta short-read assay. TCRdb recomputed calls from the PCR reads with MiXCR, one row per CDR3 protein. The sample has roughly 18,000 distinct CDR3 sequences, roughly 56% seen once; the top ten hold around 15%.

The TCR was taken from a human donor who had recovered from COVID-19. The chain employs TRBV7-8 and TRBJ1-2; D perhaps matches TRBD1 (5 bases). The sample taken for sequencing was CD4+ T cells from blood, cultured in vitro. The CDR3 region has the DNA TGTGCCAGCAGCGCCCGTGACAGAAACTATGGCTACACCTTC. Translation: CASSARDRNYGYTF.